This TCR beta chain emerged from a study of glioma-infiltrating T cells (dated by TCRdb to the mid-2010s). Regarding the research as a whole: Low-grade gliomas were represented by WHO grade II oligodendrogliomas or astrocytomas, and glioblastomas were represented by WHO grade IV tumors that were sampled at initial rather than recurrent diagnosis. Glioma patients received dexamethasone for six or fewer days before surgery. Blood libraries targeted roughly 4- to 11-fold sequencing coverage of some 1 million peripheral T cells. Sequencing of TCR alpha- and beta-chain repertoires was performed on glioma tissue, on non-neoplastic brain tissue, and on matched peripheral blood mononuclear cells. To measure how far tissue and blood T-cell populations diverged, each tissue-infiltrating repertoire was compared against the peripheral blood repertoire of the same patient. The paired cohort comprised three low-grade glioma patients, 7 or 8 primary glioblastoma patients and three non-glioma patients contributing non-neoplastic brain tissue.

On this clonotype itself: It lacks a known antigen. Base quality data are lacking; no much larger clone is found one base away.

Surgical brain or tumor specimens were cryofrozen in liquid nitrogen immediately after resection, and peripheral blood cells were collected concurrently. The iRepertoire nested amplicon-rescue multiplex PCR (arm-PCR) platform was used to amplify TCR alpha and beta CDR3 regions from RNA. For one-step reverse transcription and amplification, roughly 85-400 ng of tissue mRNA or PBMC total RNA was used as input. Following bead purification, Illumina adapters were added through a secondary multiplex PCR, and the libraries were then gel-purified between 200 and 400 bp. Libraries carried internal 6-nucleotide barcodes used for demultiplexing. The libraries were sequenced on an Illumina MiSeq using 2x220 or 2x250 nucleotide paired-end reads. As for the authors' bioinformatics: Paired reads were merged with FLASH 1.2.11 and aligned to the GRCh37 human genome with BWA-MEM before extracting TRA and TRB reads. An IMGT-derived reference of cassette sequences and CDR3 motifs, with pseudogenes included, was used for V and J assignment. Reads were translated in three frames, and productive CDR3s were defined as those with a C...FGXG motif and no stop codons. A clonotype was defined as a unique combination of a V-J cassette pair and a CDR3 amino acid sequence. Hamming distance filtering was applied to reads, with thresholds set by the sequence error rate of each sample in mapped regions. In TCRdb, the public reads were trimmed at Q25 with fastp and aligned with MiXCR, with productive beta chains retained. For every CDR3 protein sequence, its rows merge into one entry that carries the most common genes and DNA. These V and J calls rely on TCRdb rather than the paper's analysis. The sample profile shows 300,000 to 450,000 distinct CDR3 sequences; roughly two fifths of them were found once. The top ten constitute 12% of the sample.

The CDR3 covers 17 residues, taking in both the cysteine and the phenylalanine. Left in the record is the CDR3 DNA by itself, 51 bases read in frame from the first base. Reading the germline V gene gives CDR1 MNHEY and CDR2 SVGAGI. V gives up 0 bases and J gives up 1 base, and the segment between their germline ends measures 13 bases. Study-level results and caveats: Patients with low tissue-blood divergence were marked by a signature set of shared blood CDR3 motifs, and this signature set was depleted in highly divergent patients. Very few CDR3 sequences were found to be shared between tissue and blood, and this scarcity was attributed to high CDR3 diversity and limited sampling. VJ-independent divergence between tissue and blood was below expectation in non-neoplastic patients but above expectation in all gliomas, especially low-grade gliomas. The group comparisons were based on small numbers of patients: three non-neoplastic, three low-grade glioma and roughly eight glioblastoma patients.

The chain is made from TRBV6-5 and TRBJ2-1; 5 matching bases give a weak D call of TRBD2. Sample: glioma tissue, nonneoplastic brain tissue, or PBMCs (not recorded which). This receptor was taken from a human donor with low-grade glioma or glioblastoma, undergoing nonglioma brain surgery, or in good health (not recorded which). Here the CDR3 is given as CASSYSSLRESYNEQFF. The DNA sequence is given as TGTGCCAGCAGTTACTCGAGTCTTAGGGAGTCCTACAATGAGCAGTTCTTC.